The 5 T cell receptor beta chains listed next were all sequenced from one sample in a study of cytomegalovirus exposure and HLA in healthy donors. The table came from immunoSEQ multiplex PCR; TCRdb's copy has only in-frame clones and leaves some out. Of about 44,000 clones listed, approximately 93% are singletons. Sample: PBMCs. The receptors shown here come from a woman aged 18-30 years in good health and CMV-seronegative.

This chain connects TRBV5-1 to TRBJ1-3, with D possibly being TRBD1 (5 bases). The CDR3 has 17 amino acids. CDR1 is SGHRS and CDR2 is YFSETQ in the germline V gene. V lost 0 bases and J 2 bases, leaving 15 bases between the germline ends. CDR3 nucleotide sequence: TGCGCCAGCAGCTTGGGGGACTGGACTGGGACTGGAAACACCATATATTTT. The encoded protein is CASSLGDWTGTGNTIYF.

This rearrangement joins TRBV9 to TRBJ2-7, with a possible D match to TRBD1 (6 bases). V lost 0 bases, J lost 2 bases, and 9 bases lay in between. This CDR3 has 14 amino acids. Germline V gene data show CDR1 as SGDLS and CDR2 as YYNGEE. The CDR3 coding sequence is TGTGCCAGCAGCGTAGGACAGGTTGCCTACGAGCAGTACTTC. Translated, it gives CASSVGQVAYEQYF.

The chain carries TRBV28 and TRBJ2-7; perhaps TRBD2 as D (6 bases). The CDR3 sequence is 16 residues long. Looked up from germline, CDR1 is MDHEN and CDR2 is SYDVKM. V shed 2 bases and J shed 1 base, with 15 bases lying between them. CDR3 in amino acids: CASSLSASAPSYEQYF. The DNA for the CDR3 is TGTGCCAGCAGTTTAAGCGCTAGCGCCCCTTCCTACGAGCAGTACTTC.

The chain carries TRBV6-5 and TRBJ2-2, with 10 positions matching TRBD1. J lost 8 bases, V lost 10 bases, and 13 bases had no gene match. There are 15 residues in the CDR3. Germline assignment: CDR1 MNHEY and CDR2 SVGAGI. The CDR3 loop is CATFDRTGGSGELFF. The CDR3 DNA follows: TGTGCCACCTTCGACCGGACAGGGGGTAGTGGGGAGCTGTTTTTT.

This chain joins TRBV6-5 and TRBJ2-7; the D is unclear. The CDR3 is 13 amino acids. Trimming cost V 8 bases and J 3 bases, with 14 bases left between them. CDR1 is MNHEY and CDR2 is SVGAGI in the germline V gene. CDR3 DNA sequence: TGTGCCAGCGAGTATTCGGAGAGCTACGAGCAGTACTTC. Its translation is CASEYSESYEQYF.